These 18 T cell receptor beta chains originate from one sample sequenced in a study. Each CDR3 protein is one row after TCRdb ran MiXCR on the RT-PCR reads. The profile shows thousands of distinct CDR3 sequences, roughly nine tenths of them singletons. Sample: memory CD4+ T cells from blood. Source of these receptors: a female donor in good health, serving as a healthy control.

This clonotype was counted between two and nine times. The size of this beta chain means little, since it is a stray read in a library made for alpha chains. The rearrangement joins TRBV5-1 to TRBJ2-3, with 10 bases fitting TRBD1. The germline CDR1 and CDR2 sequences are SGHRS and YFSETQ. CDR3 length equals 16 residues. With V trimmed by 4 bases and J by 2 bases, 7 bases remained unmatched. The chain's CDR3 is CASSTRTGGVTDTQYF. The CDR3 region has the DNA TGCGCCAGCAGCACACGGACAGGGGGTGTCACAGATACGCAGTATTTT.

In regard to this clonotype: In a library made to pick up alpha chains, this beta chain is a stray read with a size that means little. The V call is TRBV28, the J call TRBJ1-1, with unresolved D. Trimming pared 6 bases from V and 5 bases from J, leaving 16 bases between. Germline CDR1 MDHEN, CDR2 SYDVKM. The CDR3 length is 14 residues. The CDR3 coding sequence is TGTGCCAGCAGCTTAGACCCGGGCCATACTGAAGCTTTCTTT. It specifies CASSLDPGHTEAFF.

To note about this clonotype: This beta chain is off target for a library built for alpha chains, so its abundance means little. V usage is TRBV5-1 and J usage is TRBJ2-2; the D is unclear. Germline CDR1 is SGHRS and CDR2 is YFSETQ. This CDR3 is 16 amino acids long. V lost 0 bases and J lost 6, with 15 bases in between. This CDR3 is CASSLAGRVEAGELFF. CDR3 nucleotides: TGCGCCAGCAGCTTGGCCGGTCGCGTTGAGGCCGGGGAGCTGTTTTTT.

Details on this clonotype: The library was designed around alpha chains, so this beta chain is a stray read whose abundance carries little weight. The chain is built from TRBV7-2 and TRBJ1-5; 10 nucleotides match TRBD1. CDR1 SGHTA and CDR2 FQGNSA come from the germline V gene. The CDR3 sequence is 14 residues long. V trimming: 5 bases; J trimming: 6 bases; junction bases outside the gene matches: 4. CDR3 sequence: CASSQDRGGQPQHF. The CDR3 DNA sequence: TGTGCCAGCAGCCAGGACAGGGGGGGTCAGCCCCAGCATTTT.

A word on this clonotype: The library was built for alpha chains, so this beta chain is an off-target read and its size means little. The rearrangement uses TRBV19 and TRBJ2-3, with 10 bases identical to TRBD2. This CDR3 region has 14 residues. Germline CDR1 is LNHDA and CDR2 is SQIVND (reference sequence). V shed 9 bases, J shed 0 bases, and the junction held 3 bases outside the gene matches. This CDR3 reads CASRTSGSTDTQYF. The CDR3 DNA is TGTGCCAGCCGGACTAGCGGTAGCACAGATACGCAGTATTTT. Combining the CDR3 with reference TRBV19 and TRBJ2-3 gives the whole variable domain DGGITQSPKYLFRKEGQNVTLSCEQNLNHDAMYWYRQDPGQGLRLIYYSQIVNDFQKGDIAEGYSVSREKKESFPLTVTSAQKNPTAFYLCASRTSGSTDTQYFGPGTRLTVL.

As regards this clonotype: This beta chain came through as a stray read in a library set up for alpha chains, and its size says little. This chain joins TRBV5-5 and TRBJ2-2; D is undetermined. This CDR3 contains 12 residues. CDR1 and CDR2 from the germline V gene are SGHKS and YYEKEE (reference sequence). The germline V and J ends were trimmed by 4 bases and 2 bases, with 3 bases remaining between them. As DNA, the CDR3 is TGTGCCAGCAGCAAAAACACCGGGGAGCTGTTTTTT. Residues: CASSKNTGELFF.

About this clonotype: As an off-target read in a library built for alpha chains, this beta chain has a frequency of little significance. The chain joins TRBV4-3 to TRBJ2-5, with TRBD1 identical over 7 bases. After removal of 5 bases from V and 4 bases from J, the junction contained 10 bases not matched to a gene. The CDR3 extends over 15 amino acids. Germline assignment: CDR1 LGHNA and CDR2 YSLEER. The CDR3 DNA reads TGCGCCAGCAGCTTCACAGGGGCCGGGGTAGAGACCCAGTACTTC. This codes for CASSFTGAGVETQYF.

This clonotype is a singleton in its sample. Being off target in a library aimed at alpha chains, this beta chain has a size of little meaning. V usage is TRBV20-1 and J usage is TRBJ2-5; D not resolved. Looked up from germline, CDR1 is DFQATT and CDR2 is SNEGSKA (reference sequence). V was clipped by 3 bases and J by 0 bases, with 5 bases between them. This CDR3 has 12 residues. The CDR3 nucleotides are TGCAGTGCTAGCGAGAACCAAGAGACCCAGTACTTC. Translation gives CSASENQETQYF.

As for this clonotype: With the library built for alpha chains, this beta chain is off target and its frequency is not meaningful. This chain connects TRBV6-6 to TRBJ2-2, with 9 bases fitting TRBD2. The germline V gene has CDR1 MNHNY and CDR2 SVGAGI (reference sequence). There are 16 residues in the CDR3. Trimming removed 5 bases from V and 4 bases from J; junction bases left unmatched: 8. CDR3: CASSPNSGGGTGELFF. CDR3 coding DNA: TGTGCCAGCAGTCCCAATAGCGGGGGCGGCACCGGGGAGCTGTTTTTT.

A remark on this clonotype: This beta chain lies outside the target of a library built for alpha chains; its clone size means little. This chain joins TRBV5-1 and TRBJ2-2; D remains unclear. The CDR3 has 14 amino acids. V was clipped by 1 base and J by 2 bases, with 6 bases between them. Per the germline V gene, CDR1 is SGHRS and CDR2 is YFSETQ. CDR3 in amino acids: CASSLSKNTGELFF. The CDR3 DNA reads as TGCGCCAGCAGCTTGTCCAAAAACACCGGGGAGCTGTTTTTT.

As concerns this clonotype: Little can be read into the size of this beta chain, an off-target read in a library designed for alpha chains. J is TRBJ2-6 and V is TRBV20-1; 7 positions agree with TRBD1. CDR3 length: 18 amino acids. V dropped 1 base and J dropped 0; count of bases not matched to a gene: 9. CDR1 and CDR2 from the germline V gene are DFQATT and SNEGSKA (reference sequence). CDR3 residues: CSARAVSGQSSGANVLTF. The CDR3 nucleotides are TGCAGTGCTAGAGCTGTCTCGGGACAGAGCTCTGGGGCCAACGTCCTGACTTTC.

This clonotype was found once. As an off-target read in a library built for alpha chains, this beta chain has a frequency of little significance. The chain uses TRBV3-1 and TRBJ1-2; maybe TRBD1 (5 bases). The germline CDR1 and CDR2 sequences are LGHDT and YNNKEL (reference sequence). The CDR3 has 13 residues. The germline V and J ends were trimmed by 10 bases and 8 bases, with 20 bases remaining between them. CDR3 sequence: CATTQQKRGGYTF. The CDR3 DNA sequence: TGTGCCACCACCCAGCAGAAAAGGGGCGGCTACACCTTC.

Comments on this clonotype: Found in a library prepared for alpha chains, this beta chain is an off-target read, and its abundance has little meaning. V is TRBV7-6 and J is TRBJ2-1; TRBD2 aligns across 13 bases. Germline V gene lookup returns CDR1 SGHVS and CDR2 FNYEAQ. The CDR3 is 14 residues long. V shed 5 bases, J shed 8 bases, and the junction held 3 bases outside the gene matches. DNA of the CDR3: TGTGCCAGCAGCCGGACTAGCGGGGGTCATGAGCAGTTCTTC. Protein sequence: CASSRTSGGHEQFF.

A word on this clonotype: As an off-target read in a library built for alpha chains, this beta chain has a frequency of little significance. This chain connects TRBV27 to TRBJ2-5; TRBD1 matches 8 bases. V gave up 5 bases and J gave up 8 bases; unmatched junction bases: 7. The CDR3 loop spans 13 amino acids. CDR1 and CDR2 (germline): MNHEY, SMNVEV (reference sequence). The CDR3 sequence is CASSPRDRLTQYF. CDR3 nucleotides: TGTGCCAGCAGTCCGCGGGACAGGCTTACCCAGTACTTC.

Notes on this clonotype: This beta chain is an off-target read within a library intended for alpha chains, so its frequency means little. The chain has TRBV6-5 and TRBJ1-4; unclear D gene. Between the trimmed V and J ends, which lost 4 bases and 0 bases, there was a span of 21 bases. Germline V lookup: CDR1 MNHEY, CDR2 SVGAGI. The CDR3 runs 19 residues. The CDR3 reads CASSFSNFRRLTTNEKLFF. The CDR3 nucleotides read TGTGCCAGCAGTTTCTCGAACTTCAGGCGTCTGACAACTAATGAAAAACTGTTTTTT.

About this clonotype itself: As an off-target read in a library built for alpha chains, this beta chain has a frequency of little significance. The chain links TRBV6-1 to TRBJ1-1, with D possibly matching TRBD1 (6 bases). Trimming took 7 bases from V and 5 from J, leaving 14 bases between them. This CDR3 is built from 13 residues. Germline CDR1 is MNHNS and CDR2 is SASEGT. CDR3 loop: CASIEGHPTEAFF. CDR3 sequence (DNA): TGTGCCAGCATTGAGGGACACCCTACTGAAGCTTTCTTT.

With respect to this clonotype: Since it is a stray read in a library aimed at alpha chains, this beta chain has a size that is not meaningful. The chain carries TRBV29-1 and TRBJ2-5; D unclear. There are 11 residues in the CDR3. CDR1 and CDR2 from the germline V gene are SQVTM and ANQGSEA. Between the trimmed V and J ends, which lost 1 base and 5 bases, there was a span of 5 bases. CDR3: CSVEVMETQYF. CDR3 sequence (DNA): TGCAGCGTTGAAGTAATGGAGACCCAGTACTTC.

This clonotype showed up just once. This beta chain came through as a stray read in a library set up for alpha chains, and its size says little. The rearrangement uses TRBV29-1 and TRBJ2-1, with 7 bases matching TRBD2. This CDR3 is 13 amino acids long. V lost 4 bases to trimming and J lost 3 bases; unmatched junction nucleotides: 3. Germline assignment: CDR1 SQVTM and CDR2 ANQGSEA. CDR3 coding DNA: TGCAGCGTTGGGGCTAGCGGCTACAATGAGCAGTTCTTC. Amino acid sequence: CSVGASGYNEQFF.